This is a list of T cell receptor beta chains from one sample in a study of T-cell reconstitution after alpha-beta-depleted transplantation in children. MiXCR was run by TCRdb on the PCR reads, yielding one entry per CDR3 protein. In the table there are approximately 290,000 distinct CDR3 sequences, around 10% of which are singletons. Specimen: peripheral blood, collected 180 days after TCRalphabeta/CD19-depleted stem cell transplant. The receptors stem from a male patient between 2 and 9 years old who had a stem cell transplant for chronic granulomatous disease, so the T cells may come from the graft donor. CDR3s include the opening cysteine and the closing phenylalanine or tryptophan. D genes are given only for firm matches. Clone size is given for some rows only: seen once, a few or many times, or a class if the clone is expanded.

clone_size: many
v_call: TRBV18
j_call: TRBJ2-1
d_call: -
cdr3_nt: TGTGCCAGCTCACCCGGACTATTCACCTACAATGAGCAGTTCTTC
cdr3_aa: CASSPGLFTYNEQFF

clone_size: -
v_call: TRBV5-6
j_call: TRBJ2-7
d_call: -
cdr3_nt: TGTGCCAGCAGCCCGGACAGTAGAACGGACGAGCAGTACTTC
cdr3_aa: CASSPDSRTDEQYF

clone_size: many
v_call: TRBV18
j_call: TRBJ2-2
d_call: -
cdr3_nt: TGTGCCAGCTCACTCTCAGACACCGGGGAGCTGTTTTTT
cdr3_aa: CASSLSDTGELFF

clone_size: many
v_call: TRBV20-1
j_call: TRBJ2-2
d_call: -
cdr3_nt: TGCAGTGCTGAAGGGGCCTATAGGGGGGAGCTGTTTTTT
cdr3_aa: CSAEGAYRGELFF

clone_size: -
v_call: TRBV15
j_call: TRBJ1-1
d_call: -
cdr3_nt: TGTGCCACCAGCCCAATGAACACTGAAGCTTTCTTT
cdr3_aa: CATSPMNTEAFF

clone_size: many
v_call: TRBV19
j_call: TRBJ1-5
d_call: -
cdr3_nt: TGTGCCGCGGACGGCTACAATCAGCCCCAGCATTTT
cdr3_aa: CAADGYNQPQHF

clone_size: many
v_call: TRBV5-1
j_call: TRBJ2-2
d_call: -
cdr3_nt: TGCGCCAGCAGCTTCTTACAGTCGAACACCGGGGAGCTGTTTTTT
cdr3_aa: CASSFLQSNTGELFF

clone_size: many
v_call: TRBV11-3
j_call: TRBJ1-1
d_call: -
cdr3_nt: TGTGCCAGCAGCTTAGGCACAGGGATCGGTGAAACTGAAGCTTTCTTT
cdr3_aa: CASSLGTGIGETEAFF

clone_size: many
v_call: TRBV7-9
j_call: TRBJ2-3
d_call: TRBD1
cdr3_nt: TGTGCCAGCAGCCGTATTACAGGGGCGCCCACAGATACGCAGTATTTT
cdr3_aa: CASSRITGAPTDTQYF

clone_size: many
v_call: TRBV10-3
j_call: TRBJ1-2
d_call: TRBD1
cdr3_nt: TGTGCCATCAGTGAGCCTCGGACAGGGGCTATCAATGGCTACACCTTC
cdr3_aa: CAISEPRTGAINGYTF

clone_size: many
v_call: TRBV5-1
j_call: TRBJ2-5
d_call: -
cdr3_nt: TGCGCCAGCAGCTTGGGGTCCAGGGAACAAGAGACCCAGTACTTC
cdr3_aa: CASSLGSREQETQYF

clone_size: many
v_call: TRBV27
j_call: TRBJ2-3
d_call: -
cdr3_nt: TGTGCCAGCAGTCCACGGACCCAAACAGATACGCAGTATTTT
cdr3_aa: CASSPRTQTDTQYF

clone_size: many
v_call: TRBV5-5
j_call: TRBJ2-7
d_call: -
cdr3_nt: TGTGCCAGCAGCTGGGGTAATTACGAGCAGTACTTC
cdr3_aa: CASSWGNYEQYF

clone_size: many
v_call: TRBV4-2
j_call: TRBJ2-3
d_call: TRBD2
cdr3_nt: TGTGCCAGCAGCCATTTTCTAGCGGGGGGCACAGATACGCAGTATTTT
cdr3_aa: CASSHFLAGGTDTQYF

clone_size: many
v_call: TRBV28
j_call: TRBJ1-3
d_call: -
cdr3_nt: TGTGCCAGCGGAGTAGGGCCGAACTCTGGAAACACCATATATTTT
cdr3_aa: CASGVGPNSGNTIYF